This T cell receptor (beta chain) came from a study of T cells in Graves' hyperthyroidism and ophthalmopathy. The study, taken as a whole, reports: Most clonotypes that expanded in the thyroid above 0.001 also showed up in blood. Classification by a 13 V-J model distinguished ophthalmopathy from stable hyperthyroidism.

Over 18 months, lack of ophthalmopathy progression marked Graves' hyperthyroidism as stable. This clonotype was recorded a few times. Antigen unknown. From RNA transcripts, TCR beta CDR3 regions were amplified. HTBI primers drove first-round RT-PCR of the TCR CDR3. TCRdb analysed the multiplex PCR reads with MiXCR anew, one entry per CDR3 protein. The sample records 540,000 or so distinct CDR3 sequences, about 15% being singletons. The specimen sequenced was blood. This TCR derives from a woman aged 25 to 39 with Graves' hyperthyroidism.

The CDR3 nucleotides read TGTGCCACCAGCAGAGATAGGAGGGACACCATATATTTT. Its translation is CATSRDRRDTIYF. This chain links TRBV15 with TRBJ1-3; D is undetermined. This CDR3 is built from 13 residues. V dropped 0 bases and J dropped 8 bases, with 8 bases sitting between them. Germline CDR1 is LNHNV and CDR2 is YYDKDF (reference sequence).